This TCR beta chain was profiled in a study of T cells after yellow fever vaccination. The CDR3 totals 14 residues. CDR1 SGHDT and CDR2 YYEEEE come from the germline V gene. Trimming removed 2 bases from V and 5 bases from J, with 13 bases in between. Generation of TCR cDNA used 5'RACE template switching (which added a universal primer site and UMIs). MiXCR, run by TCRdb on the 5' RACE reads, gives a single entry per CDR3 protein. In the table there are under 100,000 distinct CDR3 sequences, around 5.5% of which are singletons. Of note for this clonotype: Its antigen is unidentified.

Findings and limits, study-wide: Most primary-vaccination clones reappeared after the booster (approximately 95% CD4, about 88% CD8). Although the secondary response was weaker, it peaked faster, at day 5 versus 15.

This chain links TRBV5-6 with TRBJ1-1; perhaps TRBD1 as D (6 bases). Sample: CD8+ T cells sorted from PBMCs, taken 10 days after the yellow fever booster vaccination. The sequence was obtained from a man between 18 and 35 years old who received the YFV17D yellow fever vaccine. CDR3 residues: CASSFWGARTEAFF. CDR3 bases: TGTGCCAGCAGCTTCTGGGGGGCGCGGACTGAAGCTTTCTTT.